This T cell receptor (beta chain) was found in a study of T cell responses to AZD1222 COVID-19 vaccine. Trimming pared 0 bases from V and 0 bases from J, leaving 18 bases between. Germline assignment: CDR1 GTSNPN and CDR2 SVGIG (reference sequence). The CDR3 loop spans 18 amino acids. The sample holds one count of this clone. Method: immunoSEQ multiplex PCR; TCRdb's copy keeps in-frame clones and lacks some. This table has just over 90,000 clones, more than 80% appearing once. This chain connects TRBV30 to TRBJ1-3; no reliable D call. The sequences come from peripheral blood, collected 28 days after the second AZD1222 dose. This receptor was obtained from an adult who received the AZD1222 COVID-19 vaccine. This CDR3 reads CAWSVREGDILSGNTIYF. The CDR3 nucleotides read TGTGCCTGGAGTGTACGCGAGGGCGACATCCTCTCTGGAAACACCATATATTTT.